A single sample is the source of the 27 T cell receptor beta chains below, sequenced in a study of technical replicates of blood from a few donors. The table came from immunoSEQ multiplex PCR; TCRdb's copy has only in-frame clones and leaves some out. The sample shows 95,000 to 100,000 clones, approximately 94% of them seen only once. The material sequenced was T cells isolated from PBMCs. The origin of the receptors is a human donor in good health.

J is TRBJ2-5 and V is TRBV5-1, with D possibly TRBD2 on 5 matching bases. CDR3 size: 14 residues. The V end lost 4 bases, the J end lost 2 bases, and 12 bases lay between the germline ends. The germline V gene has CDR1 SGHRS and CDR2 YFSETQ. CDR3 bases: TGCGCCAGCAGCCCTGGACGGGGTCAAGAGACCCAGTACTTC. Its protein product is CASSPGRGQETQYF.

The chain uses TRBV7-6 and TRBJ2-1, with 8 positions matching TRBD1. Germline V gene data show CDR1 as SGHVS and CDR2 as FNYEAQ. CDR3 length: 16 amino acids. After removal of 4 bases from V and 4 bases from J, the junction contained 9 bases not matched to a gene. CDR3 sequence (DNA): TGTGCCAGCAGCTCCTTGGGACAGGACCTATACAATGAGCAGTTCTTC. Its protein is CASSSLGQDLYNEQFF.

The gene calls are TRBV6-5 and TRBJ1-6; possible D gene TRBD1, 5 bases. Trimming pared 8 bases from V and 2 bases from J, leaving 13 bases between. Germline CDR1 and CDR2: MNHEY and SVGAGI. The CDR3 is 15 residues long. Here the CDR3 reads CASLPGITYNSPLHF. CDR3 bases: TGTGCCAGCCTTCCAGGGATCACCTATAATTCACCCCTCCACTTT.

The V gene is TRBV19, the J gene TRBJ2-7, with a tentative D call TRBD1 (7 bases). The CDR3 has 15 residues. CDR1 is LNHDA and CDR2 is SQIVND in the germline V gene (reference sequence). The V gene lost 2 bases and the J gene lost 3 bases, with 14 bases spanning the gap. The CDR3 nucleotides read TGTGCCAGTAGTATATCAGGGGGGTTCTTCTACGAGCAGTACTTC. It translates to CASSISGGFFYEQYF.

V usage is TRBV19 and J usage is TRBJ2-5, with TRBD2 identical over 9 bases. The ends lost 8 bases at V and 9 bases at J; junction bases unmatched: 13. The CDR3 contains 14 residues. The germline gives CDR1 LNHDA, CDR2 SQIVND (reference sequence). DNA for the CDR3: TGTGCCAGTCGAGGTACGGGGACTAGCCCGTCCCAGTACTTC. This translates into CASRGTGTSPSQYF.

CDR3 amino acids: CASRKNRGFNGYTF. As DNA, the CDR3 is TGCGCCAGCAGGAAGAACAGGGGGTTCAATGGCTACACCTTC. V and J are TRBV10-2 and TRBJ1-2, with 8 positions matching TRBD1. In germline, CDR1 is WSHSY, CDR2 SAAADI. The CDR3 contains 14 residues. V lost 6 bases, J lost 6 bases, and 9 bases stayed unmatched.

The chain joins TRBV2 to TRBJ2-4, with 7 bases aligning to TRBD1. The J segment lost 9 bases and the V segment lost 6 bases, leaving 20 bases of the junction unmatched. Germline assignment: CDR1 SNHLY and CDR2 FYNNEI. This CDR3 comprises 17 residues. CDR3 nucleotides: TGTGCCAGCAGGAAACTCTACTTAAGACAGGGATCGGGCATTCAGTACTTC. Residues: CASRKLYLRQGSGIQYF.

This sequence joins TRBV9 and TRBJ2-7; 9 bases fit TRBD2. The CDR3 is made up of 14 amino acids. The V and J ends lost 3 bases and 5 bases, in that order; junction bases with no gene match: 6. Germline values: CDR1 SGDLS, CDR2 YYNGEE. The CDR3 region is CASSEGGGAHEQYF. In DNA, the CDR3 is TGTGCCAGCAGCGAAGGCGGGGGGGCCCACGAGCAGTACTTC.

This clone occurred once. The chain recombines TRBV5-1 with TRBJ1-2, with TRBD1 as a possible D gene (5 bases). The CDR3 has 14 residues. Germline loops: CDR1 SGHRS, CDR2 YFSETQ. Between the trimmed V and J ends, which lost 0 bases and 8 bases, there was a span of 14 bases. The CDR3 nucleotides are TGCGCCAGCAGCTTGGAGTGGGGACTGGGGGGCTACACCTTC. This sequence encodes CASSLEWGLGGYTF.

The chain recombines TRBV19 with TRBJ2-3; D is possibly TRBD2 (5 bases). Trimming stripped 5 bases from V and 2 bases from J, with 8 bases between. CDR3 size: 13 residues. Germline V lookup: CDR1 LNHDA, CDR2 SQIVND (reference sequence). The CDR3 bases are TGTGCCAGTAGTGCGGGCGACACAGATACGCAGTATTTT. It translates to CASSAGDTDTQYF.

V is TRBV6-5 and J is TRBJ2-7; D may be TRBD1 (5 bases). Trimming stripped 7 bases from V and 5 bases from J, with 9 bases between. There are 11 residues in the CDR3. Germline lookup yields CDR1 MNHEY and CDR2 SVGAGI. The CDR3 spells CASTTGDEQYF. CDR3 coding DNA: TGTGCCAGCACTACAGGAGACGAGCAGTACTTC.

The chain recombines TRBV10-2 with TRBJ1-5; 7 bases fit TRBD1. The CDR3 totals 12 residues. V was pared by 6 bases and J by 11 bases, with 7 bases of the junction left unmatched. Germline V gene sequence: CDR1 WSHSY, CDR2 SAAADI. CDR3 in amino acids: CASSFRDSTQHF. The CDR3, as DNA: TGCGCCAGCAGCTTCCGGGACAGTACCCAGCATTTT.

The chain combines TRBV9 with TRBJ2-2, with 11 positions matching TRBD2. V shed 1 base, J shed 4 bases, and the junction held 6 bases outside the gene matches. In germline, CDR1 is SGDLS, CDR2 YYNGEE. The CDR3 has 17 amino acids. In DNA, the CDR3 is TGTGCCAGCAGCGTATTTAGCGGGGGGGCGGGCACCGGGGAGCTGTTTTTT. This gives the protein CASSVFSGGAGTGELFF.

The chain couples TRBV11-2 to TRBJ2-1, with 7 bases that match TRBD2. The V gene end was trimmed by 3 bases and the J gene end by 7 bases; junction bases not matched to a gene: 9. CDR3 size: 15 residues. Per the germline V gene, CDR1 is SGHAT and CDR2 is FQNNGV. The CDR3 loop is CASSFEGGPKNEQFF. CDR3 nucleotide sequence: TGTGCCAGCAGCTTCGAGGGAGGGCCGAAGAATGAGCAGTTCTTC.

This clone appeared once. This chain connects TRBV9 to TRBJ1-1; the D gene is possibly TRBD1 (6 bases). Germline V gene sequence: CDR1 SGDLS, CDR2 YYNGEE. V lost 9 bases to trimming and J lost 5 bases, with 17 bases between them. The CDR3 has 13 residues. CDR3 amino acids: CATSPGGGTEAFF. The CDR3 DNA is TGTGCCACCTCCCCGGGAGGGGGGACTGAAGCTTTCTTT.

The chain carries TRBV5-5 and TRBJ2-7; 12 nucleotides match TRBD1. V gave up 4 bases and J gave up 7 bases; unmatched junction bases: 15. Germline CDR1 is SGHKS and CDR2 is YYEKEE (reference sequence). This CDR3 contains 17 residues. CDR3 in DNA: TGTGCCAGCAGCCGAAATCTAGCCGGGACAGGGGGCAGGGAGCAGTACTTC. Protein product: CASSRNLAGTGGREQYF.

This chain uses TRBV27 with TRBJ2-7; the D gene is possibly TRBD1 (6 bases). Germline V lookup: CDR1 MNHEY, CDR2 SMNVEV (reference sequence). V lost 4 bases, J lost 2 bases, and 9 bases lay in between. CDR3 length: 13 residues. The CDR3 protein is CASSSGQTYEQYF. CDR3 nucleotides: TGTGCCAGCAGTTCCGGACAGACCTACGAGCAGTACTTC.

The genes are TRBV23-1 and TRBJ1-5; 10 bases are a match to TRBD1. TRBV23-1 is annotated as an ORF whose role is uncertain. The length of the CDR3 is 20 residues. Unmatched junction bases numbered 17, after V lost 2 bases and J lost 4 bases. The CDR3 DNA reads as TGCGCCAGCAGTCAAAGCCCTTCTCCGGGACAGGGGTTAAGTAATCAGCCCCAGCATTTT. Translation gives CASSQSPSPGQGLSNQPQHF.

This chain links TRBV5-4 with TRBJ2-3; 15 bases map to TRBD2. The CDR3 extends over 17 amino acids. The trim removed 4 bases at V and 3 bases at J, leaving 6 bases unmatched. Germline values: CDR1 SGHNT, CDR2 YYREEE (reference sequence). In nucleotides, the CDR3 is TGTGCCAGCAGCACGGGACTAGCGGGAGGTGTTACAGATACGCAGTATTTT. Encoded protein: CASSTGLAGGVTDTQYF.

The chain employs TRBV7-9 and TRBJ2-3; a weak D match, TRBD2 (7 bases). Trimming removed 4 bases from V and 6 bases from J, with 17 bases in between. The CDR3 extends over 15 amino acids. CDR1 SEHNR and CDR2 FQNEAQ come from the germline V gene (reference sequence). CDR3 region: CASSSEGGASDTQYF. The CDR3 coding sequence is TGTGCCAGCAGCTCGGAGGGGGGGGCATCCGATACGCAGTATTTT.

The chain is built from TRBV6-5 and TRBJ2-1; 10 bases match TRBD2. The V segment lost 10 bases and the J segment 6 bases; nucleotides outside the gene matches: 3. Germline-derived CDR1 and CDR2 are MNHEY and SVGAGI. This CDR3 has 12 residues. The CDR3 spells CATGTSVNEQFF. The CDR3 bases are TGTGCCACCGGGACTAGCGTCAATGAGCAGTTCTTC.

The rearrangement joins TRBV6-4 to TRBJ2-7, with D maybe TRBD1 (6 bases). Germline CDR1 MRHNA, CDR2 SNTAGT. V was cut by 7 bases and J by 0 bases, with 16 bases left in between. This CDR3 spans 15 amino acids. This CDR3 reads CASKGGTPRSYEQYF. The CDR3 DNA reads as TGTGCCAGCAAAGGGGGAACCCCCCGCTCCTACGAGCAGTACTTC.

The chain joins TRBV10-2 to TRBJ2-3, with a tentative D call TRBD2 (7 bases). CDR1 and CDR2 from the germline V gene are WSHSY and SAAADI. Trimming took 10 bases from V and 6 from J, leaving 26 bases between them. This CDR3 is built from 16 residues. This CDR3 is CATGGRGGRFSDTQYF. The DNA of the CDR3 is TGCGCCACCGGGGGAAGGGGGGGTCGGTTCTCGGATACGCAGTATTTT.

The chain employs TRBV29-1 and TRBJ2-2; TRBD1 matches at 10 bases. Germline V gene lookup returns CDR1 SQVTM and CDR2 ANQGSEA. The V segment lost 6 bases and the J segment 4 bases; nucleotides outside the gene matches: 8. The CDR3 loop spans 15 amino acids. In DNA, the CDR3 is TGCAGCGTCGACCGACAGGGGGCCGGCACCGGGGAGCTGTTTTTT. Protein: CSVDRQGAGTGELFF.

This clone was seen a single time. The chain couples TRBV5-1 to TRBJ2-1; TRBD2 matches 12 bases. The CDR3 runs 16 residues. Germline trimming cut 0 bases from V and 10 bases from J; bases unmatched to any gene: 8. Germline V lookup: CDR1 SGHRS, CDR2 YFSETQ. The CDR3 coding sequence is TGCGCCAGCAGCTTGGCCCCTAGCGGGGGGGCGAGGGAGCAGTTCTTC. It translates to CASSLAPSGGAREQFF.

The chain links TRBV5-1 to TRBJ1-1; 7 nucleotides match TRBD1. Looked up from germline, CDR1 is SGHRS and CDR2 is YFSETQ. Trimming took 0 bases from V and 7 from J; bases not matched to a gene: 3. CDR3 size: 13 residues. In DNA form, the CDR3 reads TGCGCCAGCAGCTTGGAGGGGGCGGTTGAAGCTTTCTTT. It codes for CASSLEGAVEAFF.

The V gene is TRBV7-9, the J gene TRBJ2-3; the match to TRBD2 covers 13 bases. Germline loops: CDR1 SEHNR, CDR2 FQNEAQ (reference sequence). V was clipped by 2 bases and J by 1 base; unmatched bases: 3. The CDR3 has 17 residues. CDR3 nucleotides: TGTGCCAGCAGCTTAATTACTAGCGGGGGGGGCACAGATACGCAGTATTTT. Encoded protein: CASSLITSGGGTDTQYF.